The 29 T cell receptor beta chains listed next were all sequenced from one sample in a study of shared clonotypes between healthy human individuals. Naive CD8 cells lacked CD45RO, underwent positive selection for CCR7 and left out terminally differentiated effector memory CD45RA+ cells. Repertoires were generated with immunoSEQ multiplex PCR, while TCRdb's copy carries only in-frame clones and drops some. Among some 2,000,000 clones listed, roughly 95% were seen once. The sequenced material came from naive CD8+ T cells sorted from blood. These receptors came from a man between 18 and 35 years old in good health.

V is TRBV30 and J is TRBJ2-6; D unclear. Germline V gene sequence: CDR1 GTSNPN, CDR2 SVGIG (reference sequence). This CDR3 comprises 13 residues. The CDR3 sequence is CARTGSGANVLTF. DNA for the CDR3: TGTGCTAGGACGGGCTCTGGGGCCAACGTCCTGACTTTC. The whole variable domain, remainder taken from reference TRBV30 and TRBJ2-6, is SQTIHQWPATLVQPVGSPLSLECTVEGTSNPNLYWYRQAAGRGLQLLFYSVGIGQISSEVPQNLSASRPQDRQFILSSKKLLLSDSGFYLCARTGSGANVLTFGAGSRLTVL.

V usage is TRBV2 and J usage is TRBJ2-3, with TRBD2 matching 9 bases. Germline values: CDR1 SNHLY, CDR2 FYNNEI. The J segment lost 0 bases and the V segment lost 4 bases, leaving 14 bases of the junction unmatched. CDR3 length: 19 amino acids. The DNA for the CDR3 is TGTGCCAGCAGTGTCCCCACGGACACTAGCGGGCCTAGCACAGATACGCAGTATTTT. Protein: CASSVPTDTSGPSTDTQYF.

The chain couples TRBV4-1 to TRBJ1-2; a possible D gene is TRBD1 (6 bases). V was cut by 4 bases and J by 7 bases, with 25 bases left in between. CDR3 size: 17 residues. The V gene's germline CDR1 is MGHRA and CDR2 YSYEKL. CDR3 amino acids: CASSPRGAAFRASGYTF. The CDR3 region has the DNA TGCGCCAGCAGCCCTCGGGGGGCAGCTTTTCGAGCGAGTGGCTACACCTTC.

J is TRBJ1-2 and V is TRBV15, with D uncertain. This CDR3 region has 14 residues. V shed 0 bases and J shed 0 bases, with 5 bases lying between them. Germline V lookup: CDR1 LNHNV, CDR2 YYDKDF (reference sequence). CDR3 residues: CATSRDEANYGYTF. DNA for the CDR3: TGTGCCACCAGCAGAGATGAGGCTAACTATGGCTACACCTTC.

V gene TRBV14 combines with J gene TRBJ1-2, with 7 nucleotides matching TRBD1. Germline CDR1 and CDR2: SGHDN and FVKESK. The CDR3 consists of 16 residues. V lost 2 bases and J lost 7; bases outside the gene matches: 13. CDR3 DNA: TGTGCCAGCAGCCAATGGACCTCCGGGACAGACTCTGGCTACACCTTC. Translated, it gives CASSQWTSGTDSGYTF.

The chain recombines TRBV5-1 with TRBJ2-7; 9 bases match TRBD2. Looked up from germline, CDR1 is SGHRS and CDR2 is YFSETQ. The CDR3 is made up of 17 amino acids. Trimming took 4 bases from V and 1 from J; bases not matched to a gene: 12. CDR3 protein: CASSPGLVAGASYEQYF. CDR3 sequence (DNA): TGCGCCAGCAGCCCTGGACTCGTAGCGGGGGCTTCCTACGAGCAGTACTTC.

The rearrangement joins TRBV7-9 to TRBJ2-6, with TRBD2 as a possible D gene (5 bases). V gave up 8 bases and J gave up 0 bases, with 11 bases separating them. There are 15 residues in the CDR3. Per the germline V gene, CDR1 is SEHNR and CDR2 is FQNEAQ (reference sequence). CDR3 in DNA: TGTGCCAGCGGGATCCGGGACTCTGGGGCCAACGTCCTGACTTTC. As protein: CASGIRDSGANVLTF.

This clone is a singleton in its sample. The chain has TRBV30 and TRBJ2-1, with 10 bases lining up with TRBD2. V lost 5 bases and J lost 6; bases outside the gene matches: 13. Germline CDR1 GTSNPN, CDR2 SVGIG (reference sequence). The CDR3 spans 16 residues. The CDR3 loop reads CAWEGAGGPLGNEQFF. In DNA, the CDR3 is TGTGCCTGGGAAGGAGCGGGGGGGCCCCTTGGCAATGAGCAGTTCTTC. The full variable domain, in which reference TRBV30 and TRBJ2-1 provide the parts outside the CDR3, is SQTIHQWPATLVQPVGSPLSLECTVEGTSNPNLYWYRQAAGRGLQLLFYSVGIGQISSEVPQNLSASRPQDRQFILSSKKLLLSDSGFYLCAWEGAGGPLGNEQFFGPGTRLTVL.

V usage is TRBV28 and J usage is TRBJ2-6; D possibly matches TRBD1 or TRBD2 (5 bases each). The CDR3 spans 17 residues. Per the germline V gene, CDR1 is MDHEN and CDR2 is SYDVKM. V shed 5 bases and J shed 1 base, with 15 bases lying between them. CDR3 amino acids: CASSPGTAGSGANVLTF. Written as DNA, the CDR3 is TGTGCCAGCAGTCCCGGGACCGCAGGGTCTGGGGCCAACGTCCTGACTTTC.

V and J are TRBV6-1 and TRBJ2-5; possible D gene TRBD2, 7 bases. The CDR3 is 15 amino acids. V lost 1 base and J 3 bases, leaving 12 bases between the germline ends. Germline V CDR1 and CDR2: MNHNS, SASEGT. Here the CDR3 DNA reads TGTGCCAGCAGTGAAGGAGAGGGGGGGGAAGAGACCCAGTACTTC. Translating gives CASSEGEGGEETQYF.

The chain combines TRBV4-1 with TRBJ1-1; D is ambiguous. This CDR3 has 14 residues. The V gene's germline CDR1 is MGHRA and CDR2 YSYEKL. Trimming left V 0 bases short and J 4 bases short, with 9 bases between. CDR3 DNA: TGCGCCAGCAGCCAAGAAACCTTAAGCACTGAAGCTTTCTTT. Translating gives CASSQETLSTEAFF.

CDR3 protein: CASSVLAGSYNEQFF. For the CDR3, the DNA is TGTGCCAGCAGTGTACTAGCGGGGTCCTACAATGAGCAGTTCTTC. The chain is built from TRBV27 and TRBJ2-1; 10 nucleotides align to TRBD2. This CDR3 is built from 15 residues. After removal of 5 bases from V and 1 base from J, the junction contained 2 bases not matched to a gene. CDR1 and CDR2 from the germline V gene are MNHEY and SMNVEV (reference sequence).

The chain combines TRBV13 with TRBJ2-5; 12 positions match TRBD1. The CDR3 runs to 18 residues. J lost 4 bases, V lost 0 bases, and 9 bases had no gene match. Germline V gene data show CDR1 as PRHDT and CDR2 as FYEKMQ (reference sequence). The CDR3 loop reads CASSLGPGQGARRETQYF. The CDR3 bases are TGTGCCAGCAGCTTAGGACCGGGACAGGGGGCGCGAAGAGAGACCCAGTACTTC.

The chain couples TRBV7-9 to TRBJ2-3; the D is unclear. Germline assignment: CDR1 SEHNR and CDR2 FQNEAQ (reference sequence). The CDR3 extends over 17 amino acids. V dropped 5 bases and J dropped 0 bases, with 18 bases sitting between them. Here the CDR3 DNA reads TGTGCCAGCAGCCCCGTGTTCGTAACCCTCAGCACAGATACGCAGTATTTT. As protein: CASSPVFVTLSTDTQYF.

As to this clone: This sample also contains other DNA sequences that code for the same CDR3. The chain couples TRBV9 to TRBJ1-3, with TRBD1 matching over 11 bases. This CDR3 is 15 amino acids long. The germline CDR1 and CDR2 sequences are SGDLS and YYNGEE. Trimming took 2 bases from V and 4 from J; bases not matched to a gene: 2. CDR3: CASSVGQGAGNTIYF. CDR3 bases: TGTGCCAGCAGCGTCGGACAGGGGGCAGGAAACACCATATATTTT.

The rearrangement joins TRBV19 to TRBJ1-1, with 7 bases fitting TRBD1. V gave up 5 bases and J gave up 0 bases; unmatched junction bases: 9. Germline V gene sequence: CDR1 LNHDA, CDR2 SQIVND (reference sequence). This CDR3 contains 16 residues. CDR3 bases: TGTGCCAGTAGTGTCGGGCAGACAGGGCTGAACACTGAAGCTTTCTTT. Its translation: CASSVGQTGLNTEAFF. The full variable domain, completed using reference TRBV19 and TRBJ1-1, is DGGITQSPKYLFRKEGQNVTLSCEQNLNHDAMYWYRQDPGQGLRLIYYSQIVNDFQKGDIAEGYSVSREKKESFPLTVTSAQKNPTAFYLCASSVGQTGLNTEAFFGQGTRLTVV.

The sample holds one count of this clone. The CDR3 DNA is TGCGCCAGCAGCCAAGAAGCTTTAGATAGCGGGGCATCTTCCCAGTACTTC. Translation gives CASSQEALDSGASSQYF. J is TRBJ2-5 and V is TRBV4-1; the match to TRBD2 covers 8 bases. CDR3 size: 17 residues. J lost 9 bases, V lost 0 bases, and 15 bases had no gene match. Germline values: CDR1 MGHRA, CDR2 YSYEKL.

The chain uses TRBV9 and TRBJ2-1; 9 nucleotides line up with TRBD2. The V gene end was trimmed by 0 bases and the J gene end by 10 bases; junction bases not matched to a gene: 11. The germline V gene has CDR1 SGDLS and CDR2 YYNGEE. The CDR3 extends over 16 amino acids. The CDR3 is CASSVVSAGGPGEQFF. The CDR3, as DNA: TGTGCCAGCAGCGTAGTGTCCGCGGGAGGGCCGGGCGAGCAGTTCTTC.

The chain has TRBV6-1 and TRBJ1-5; D is uncertain. Looked up from germline, CDR1 is MNHNS and CDR2 is SASEGT. The CDR3 extends over 14 amino acids. Between the trimmed V and J ends, which lost 3 bases and 2 bases, there was a span of 8 bases. The CDR3 loop is CASSDGLGNQPQHF. The CDR3 DNA follows: TGTGCCAGCAGTGACGGGCTGGGCAATCAGCCCCAGCATTTT.

In regard to this clone: Other DNA sequences in this specimen translate into the identical CDR3. The chain links TRBV14 to TRBJ2-7; D is possibly TRBD1 (6 bases). V lost 4 bases, J lost 4 bases, and 11 bases lay in between. This CDR3 contains 13 residues. Germline loops: CDR1 SGHDN, CDR2 FVKESK. The CDR3 reads CASSPGQTYEQYF. DNA for the CDR3: TGTGCCAGCAGCCCCGGACAGACATACGAGCAGTACTTC. The full variable domain, its missing parts supplied by reference TRBV14 and TRBJ2-7, is EAGVTQFPSHSVIEKGQTVTLRCDPISGHDNLYWYRRVMGKEIKFLLHFVKESKQDESGMPNNRFLAERTGGTYSTLKVQPAELEDSGVYFCASSPGQTYEQYFGPGTRLTVT.

The chain has TRBV28 and TRBJ2-2; 9 bases align to TRBD1. V lost 4 bases and J lost 0; bases outside the gene matches: 3. The CDR3 contains 16 residues. Germline CDR1 is MDHEN and CDR2 is SYDVKM. CDR3 in DNA: TGTGCCAGCAGTTCGCGGACAGGGGCGAACACCGGGGAGCTGTTTTTT. It encodes CASSSRTGANTGELFF. The complete variable domain, with remaining parts taken from reference TRBV28 and TRBJ2-2, reads DVKVTQSSRYLVKRTGEKVFLECVQDMDHENMFWYRQDPGLGLRLIYFSYDVKMKEKGDIPEGYSVSREKKERFSLILESASTNQTSMYLCASSSRTGANTGELFFGEGSRLTVL.

V and J are TRBV10-1 and TRBJ2-2; D assignment may be TRBD1 or TRBD2 (6 bases each). Trimming shortened V by 3 bases and J by 4 bases, and 12 bases separated the two germline ends. CDR3 size: 15 residues. Germline lookup yields CDR1 WNHNN and CDR2 SYGVQD (reference sequence). DNA for the CDR3: TGCGCCAGCAGTGAAAGGGGGGCTGGCACCGGGGAGCTGTTTTTT. Translated, it gives CASSERGAGTGELFF.

A remark on this clone: Other DNA sequences of this sample code for an identical CDR3. The chain uses TRBV10-3 and TRBJ2-5, with D unresolved. V lost 2 bases and J lost 5, with 6 bases in between. In germline, CDR1 is ENHRY, CDR2 SYGVKD. CDR3 length equals 12 residues. The CDR3 sequence: CAISEGSETQYF. In nucleotides, the CDR3 is TGTGCCATCAGTGAGGGGTCGGAGACCCAGTACTTC.

In its sample, this clone was seen a few times. The chain carries TRBV7-2 and TRBJ1-4, with 9 bases matching TRBD1. Losses at the gene ends were 6 bases for V and 4 bases for J; bases not matched to a gene: 3. This CDR3 region has 14 residues. Germline values: CDR1 SGHTA, CDR2 FQGNSA. CDR3 in amino acids: CASSQTGGNEKLFF. CDR3 nucleotides: TGTGCCAGCAGTCAGACAGGGGGTAATGAAAAACTGTTTTTT.

The gene calls are TRBV7-2 and TRBJ1-4; 9 nucleotides agree with TRBD1. The CDR3 runs 15 residues. V was clipped by 5 bases and J by 6 bases; unmatched bases: 7. CDR1 is SGHTA, CDR2 FQGNSA, per germline. DNA for the CDR3: TGTGCCAGCAGCACATTACAGGGGGCTCATGAAAAACTGTTTTTT. Its protein product is CASSTLQGAHEKLFF.

V is TRBV28 and J is TRBJ2-7; D may correspond to TRBD1 or TRBD2 (6 bases each). Looked up from germline, CDR1 is MDHEN and CDR2 is SYDVKM. The CDR3 length is 16 residues. Deletions cut 2 bases from V and 5 bases from J, with 19 bases between. The CDR3 DNA follows: TGTGCCAGCAGTTTAGGGCGAAATAAGGGGGGCCACGAGCAGTACTTC. Protein product: CASSLGRNKGGHEQYF.

The V call is TRBV7-9, the J call TRBJ1-1; D perhaps matches TRBD1 (5 bases). The germline CDR1 and CDR2 sequences are SEHNR and FQNEAQ (reference sequence). This CDR3 comprises 15 residues. V was pared by 5 bases and J by 5 bases, with 18 bases between. The CDR3 region is CASSPAEGGHTEAFF. The CDR3 DNA sequence: TGTGCCAGCAGCCCAGCGGAAGGAGGACATACTGAAGCTTTCTTT.

J is TRBJ1-2 and V is TRBV10-3; D not resolved. V was clipped by 10 bases and J by 0 bases, with 12 bases between them. CDR3 length: 13 residues. Germline V gene lookup returns CDR1 ENHRY and CDR2 SYGVKD. As DNA, the CDR3 is TGTGCCACCGAGGAGGGAGCTAACTATGGCTACACCTTC. This translates into CATEEGANYGYTF.

The chain employs TRBV19 and TRBJ1-4; 7 bases align to TRBD1. The V and J ends lost 4 bases and 12 bases, in that order; junction bases with no gene match: 14. The CDR3 covers 15 residues. Germline CDR1 reads LNHDA; CDR2 reads SQIVND (reference sequence). This CDR3 reads CASSKDRETPSELFF. As DNA, the CDR3 is TGTGCCAGTAGTAAAGACAGGGAAACTCCTTCGGAACTGTTTTTT.